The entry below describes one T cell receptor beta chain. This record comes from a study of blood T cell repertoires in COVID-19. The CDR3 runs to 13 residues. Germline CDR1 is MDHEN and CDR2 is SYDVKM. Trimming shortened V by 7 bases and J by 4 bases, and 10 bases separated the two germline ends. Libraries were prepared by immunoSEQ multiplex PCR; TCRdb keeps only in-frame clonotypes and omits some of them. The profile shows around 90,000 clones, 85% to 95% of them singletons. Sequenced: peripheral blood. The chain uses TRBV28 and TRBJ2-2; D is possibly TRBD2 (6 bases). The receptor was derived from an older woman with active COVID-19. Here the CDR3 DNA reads TGTGCCAGCAATGGGGAGGTCACCGGGGAGCTGTTTTTT. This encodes CASNGEVTGELFF.